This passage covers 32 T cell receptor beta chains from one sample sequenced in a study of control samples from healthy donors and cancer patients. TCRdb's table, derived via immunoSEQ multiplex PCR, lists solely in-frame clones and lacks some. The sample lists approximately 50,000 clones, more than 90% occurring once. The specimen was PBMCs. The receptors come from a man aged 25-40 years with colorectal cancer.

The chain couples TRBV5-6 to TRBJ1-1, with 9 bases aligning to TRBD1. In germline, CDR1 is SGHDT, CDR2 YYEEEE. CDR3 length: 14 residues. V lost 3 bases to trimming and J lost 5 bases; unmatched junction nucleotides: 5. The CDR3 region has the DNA TGTGCCAGCAGCTGGGAGACAGGGGGAACTGAAGCTTTCTTT. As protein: CASSWETGGTEAFF.

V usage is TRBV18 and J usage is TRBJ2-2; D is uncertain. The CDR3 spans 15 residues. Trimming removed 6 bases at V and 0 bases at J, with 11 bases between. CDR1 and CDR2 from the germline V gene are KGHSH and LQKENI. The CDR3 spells CASSSLPANTGELFF. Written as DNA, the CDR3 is TGTGCCAGCTCCAGCCTACCGGCGAACACCGGGGAGCTGTTTTTT.

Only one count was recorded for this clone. This chain's CDR3 is CASGPYTDTQYF. For the CDR3, the DNA is TGTGCTAGTGGTCCCTATACAGATACGCAGTATTTT. This chain links TRBV12-5 with TRBJ2-3; no reliable D call. CDR1 LGHNT and CDR2 FRNRAP come from the germline V gene. V lost 5 bases to trimming and J lost 3 bases, with 6 bases between them. This CDR3 contains 12 residues.

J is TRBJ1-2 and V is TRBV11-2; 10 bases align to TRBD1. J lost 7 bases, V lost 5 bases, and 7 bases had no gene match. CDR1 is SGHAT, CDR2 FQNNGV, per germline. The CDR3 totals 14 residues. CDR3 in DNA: TGTGCCAGCAGCCTTGACAGGGGGCAGGGTGGCTACACCTTC. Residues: CASSLDRGQGGYTF. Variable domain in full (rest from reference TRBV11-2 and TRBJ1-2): EAGVAQSPRYKIIEKRQSVAFWCNPISGHATLYWYQQILGQGPKLLIQFQNNGVVDDSQLPKDRFSAERLKGVDSTLKIQPAKLEDSAVYLCASSLDRGQGGYTFGSGTRLTVV.

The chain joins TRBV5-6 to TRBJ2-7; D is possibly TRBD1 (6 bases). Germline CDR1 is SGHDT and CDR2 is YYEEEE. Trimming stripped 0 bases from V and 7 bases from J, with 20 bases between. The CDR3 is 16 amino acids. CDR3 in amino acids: CASSLGVQSGVLEQYF. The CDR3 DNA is TGTGCCAGCAGCTTGGGAGTACAATCAGGGGTCCTGGAGCAGTACTTC.

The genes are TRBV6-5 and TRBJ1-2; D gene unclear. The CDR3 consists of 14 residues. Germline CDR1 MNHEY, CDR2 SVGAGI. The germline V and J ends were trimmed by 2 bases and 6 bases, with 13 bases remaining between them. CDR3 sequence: CASSYKGRENGYTF. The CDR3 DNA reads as TGTGCCAGCAGTTACAAAGGAAGAGAGAATGGCTACACCTTC.

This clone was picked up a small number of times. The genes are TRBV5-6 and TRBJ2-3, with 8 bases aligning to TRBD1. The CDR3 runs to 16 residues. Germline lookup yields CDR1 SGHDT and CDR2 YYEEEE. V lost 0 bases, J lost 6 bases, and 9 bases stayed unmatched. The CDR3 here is CASSLASTGAADTQYF. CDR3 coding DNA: TGTGCCAGCAGCTTGGCTTCGACAGGGGCTGCGGATACGCAGTATTTT.

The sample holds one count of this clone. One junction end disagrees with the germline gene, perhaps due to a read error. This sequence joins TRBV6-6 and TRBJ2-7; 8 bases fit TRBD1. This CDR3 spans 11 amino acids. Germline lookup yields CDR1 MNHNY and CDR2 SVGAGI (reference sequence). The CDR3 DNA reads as TGTGCCAGCGGCCCGCGGGACAGGCCGCACTTC. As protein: CASGPRDRPHF.

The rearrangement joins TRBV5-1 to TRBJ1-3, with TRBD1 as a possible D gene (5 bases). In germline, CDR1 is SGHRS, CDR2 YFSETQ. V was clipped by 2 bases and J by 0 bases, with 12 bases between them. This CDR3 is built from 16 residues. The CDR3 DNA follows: TGCGCCAGCAGCTTTAAGGGGTCCAGCTCTGGAAACACCATATATTTT. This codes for CASSFKGSSSGNTIYF.

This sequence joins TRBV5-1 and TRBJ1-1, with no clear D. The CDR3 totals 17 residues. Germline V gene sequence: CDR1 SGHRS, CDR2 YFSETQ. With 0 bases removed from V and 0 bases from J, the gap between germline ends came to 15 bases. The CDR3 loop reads CASSLGVMGGMNTEAFF. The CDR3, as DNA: TGCGCCAGCAGCTTGGGGGTTATGGGTGGTATGAACACTGAAGCTTTCTTT. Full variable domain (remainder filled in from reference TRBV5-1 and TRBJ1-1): KAGVTQTPRYLIKTRGQQVTLSCSPISGHRSVSWYQQTPGQGLQFLFEYFSETQRNKGNFPGRFSGRQFSNSRSEMNVSTLELGDSALYLCASSLGVMGGMNTEAFFGQGTRLTVV.

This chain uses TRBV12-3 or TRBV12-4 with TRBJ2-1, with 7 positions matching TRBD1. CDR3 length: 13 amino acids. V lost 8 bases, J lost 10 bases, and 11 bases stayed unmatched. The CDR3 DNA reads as TGTGCCAGCGCCAGAGGGGGCGTTGGCGAGCAGTTCTTC. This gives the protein CASARGGVGEQFF.

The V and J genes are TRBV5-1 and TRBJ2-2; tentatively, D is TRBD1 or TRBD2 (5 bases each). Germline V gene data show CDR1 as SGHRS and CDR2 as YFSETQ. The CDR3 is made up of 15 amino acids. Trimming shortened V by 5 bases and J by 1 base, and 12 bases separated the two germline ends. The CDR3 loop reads CASSLEGLNTGELFF. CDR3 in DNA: TGCGCCAGCAGTCTTGAGGGGCTGAACACCGGGGAGCTGTTTTTT.

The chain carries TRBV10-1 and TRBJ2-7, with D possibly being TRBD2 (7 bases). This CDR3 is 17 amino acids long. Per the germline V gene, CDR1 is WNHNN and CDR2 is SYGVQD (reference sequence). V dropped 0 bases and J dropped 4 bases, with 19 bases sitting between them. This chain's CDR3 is CASSESIGGGSLYEQYF. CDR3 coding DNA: TGCGCCAGCAGTGAGTCCATAGGCGGGGGCTCTTTATACGAGCAGTACTTC.

CDR3 sequence reads: CASSNRNNEQYV. The CDR3 bases are TGTGCCAGCAGTAACAGAAACAACGAGCAGTACGTC. The chain has TRBV6-5 and TRBJ2-7; D gene uncertain. V lost 5 bases to trimming and J lost 5 bases, with 10 bases between them. The CDR3 has 12 residues. Per germline, CDR1 MNHEY and CDR2 SVGAGI.

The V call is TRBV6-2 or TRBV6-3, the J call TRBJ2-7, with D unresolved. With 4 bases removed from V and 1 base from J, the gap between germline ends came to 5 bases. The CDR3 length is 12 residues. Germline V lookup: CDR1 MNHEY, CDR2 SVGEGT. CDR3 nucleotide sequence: TGTGCCAGCAGTTCGGTTTCCTACGAGCAGTACGTC. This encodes CASSSVSYEQYV.

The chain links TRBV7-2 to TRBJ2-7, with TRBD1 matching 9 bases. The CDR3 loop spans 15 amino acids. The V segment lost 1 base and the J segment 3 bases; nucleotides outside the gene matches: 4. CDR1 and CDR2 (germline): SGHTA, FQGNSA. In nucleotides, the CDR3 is TGTGCCAGCAGCTTAGTAGGGACAGGGATCTACGAGCAGTACTTC. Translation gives CASSLVGTGIYEQYF.

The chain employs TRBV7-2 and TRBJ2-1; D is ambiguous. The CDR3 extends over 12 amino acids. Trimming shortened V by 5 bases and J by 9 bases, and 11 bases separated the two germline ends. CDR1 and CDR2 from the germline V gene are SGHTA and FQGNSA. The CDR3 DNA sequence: TGTGCCAGCAGCCCCGGGTCTGTTGAGCAGTTCTTC. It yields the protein CASSPGSVEQFF.

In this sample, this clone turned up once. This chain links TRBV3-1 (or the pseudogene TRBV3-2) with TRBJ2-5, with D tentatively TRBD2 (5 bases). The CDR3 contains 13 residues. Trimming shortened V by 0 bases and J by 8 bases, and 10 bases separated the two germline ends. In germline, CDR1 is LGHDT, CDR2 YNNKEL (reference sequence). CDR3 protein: CASSQEDSSTQYF. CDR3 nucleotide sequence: TGTGCCAGCAGCCAAGAGGACTCTTCAACCCAGTACTTC.

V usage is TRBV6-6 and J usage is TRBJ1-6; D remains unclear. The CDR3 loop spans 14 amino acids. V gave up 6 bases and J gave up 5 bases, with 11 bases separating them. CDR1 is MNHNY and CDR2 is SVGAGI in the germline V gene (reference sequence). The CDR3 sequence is CASSMGVDNSPLHF. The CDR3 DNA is TGTGCCAGCAGCATGGGAGTAGATAATTCACCCCTCCACTTT.

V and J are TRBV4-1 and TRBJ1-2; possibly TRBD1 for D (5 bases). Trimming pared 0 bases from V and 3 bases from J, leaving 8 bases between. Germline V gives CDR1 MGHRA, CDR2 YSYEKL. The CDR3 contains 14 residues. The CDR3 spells CASSQEGADYGYTF. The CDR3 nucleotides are TGCGCCAGCAGCCAAGAAGGGGCTGACTATGGCTACACCTTC.

This CDR3 is CASGGGGFTDTQYF. CDR3 bases: TGTGCCAGCGGAGGGGGCGGGTTCACAGATACGCAGTATTTT. The genes are TRBV6-5 and TRBJ2-3, with D perhaps matching TRBD1 (7 bases). The germline gives CDR1 MNHEY, CDR2 SVGAGI. Trimming took off 8 bases at V and 2 bases at J, with 14 bases between the two ends. The CDR3 is 14 amino acids.

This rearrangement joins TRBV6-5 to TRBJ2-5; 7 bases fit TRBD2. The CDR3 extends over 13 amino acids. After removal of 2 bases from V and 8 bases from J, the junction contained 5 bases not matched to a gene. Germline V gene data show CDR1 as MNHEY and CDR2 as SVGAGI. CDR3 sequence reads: CASSYRQGLTQYF. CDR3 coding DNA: TGTGCCAGCAGTTACCGGCAGGGACTAACCCAGTACTTC.

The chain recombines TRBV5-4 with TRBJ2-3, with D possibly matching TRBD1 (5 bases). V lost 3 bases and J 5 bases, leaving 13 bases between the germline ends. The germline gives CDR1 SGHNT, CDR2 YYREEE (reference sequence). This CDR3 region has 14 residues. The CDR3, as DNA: TGTGCCAGCAGCTCTTTGGGGCCGGGAGATACGCAGTATTTT. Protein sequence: CASSSLGPGDTQYF.

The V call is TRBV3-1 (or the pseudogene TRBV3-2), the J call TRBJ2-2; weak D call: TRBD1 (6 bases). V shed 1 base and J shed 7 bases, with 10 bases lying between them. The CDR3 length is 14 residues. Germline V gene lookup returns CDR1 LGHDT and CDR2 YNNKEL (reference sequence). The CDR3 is CASSQGLDSGELFF. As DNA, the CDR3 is TGTGCCAGCAGCCAAGGCTTGGACAGCGGGGAGCTGTTTTTT.

The CDR3 bases are TGTGCCAGCAGCCCAATAGGGACAGGGGCCGAGCAGTACTTC. It is translated as CASSPIGTGAEQYF. This chain links TRBV4-2 with TRBJ2-7; TRBD1 agrees at 10 bases. The CDR3 contains 14 residues. Germline trimming cut 4 bases from V and 6 bases from J; bases unmatched to any gene: 6. Per germline, CDR1 LGHNA and CDR2 YNFKEQ.

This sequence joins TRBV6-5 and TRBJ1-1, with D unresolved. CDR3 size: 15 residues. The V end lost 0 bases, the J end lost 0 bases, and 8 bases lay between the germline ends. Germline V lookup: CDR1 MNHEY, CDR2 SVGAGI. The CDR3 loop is CASSYSRILNTEAFF. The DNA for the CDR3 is TGTGCCAGCAGTTACTCGCGAATTCTGAACACTGAAGCTTTCTTT.

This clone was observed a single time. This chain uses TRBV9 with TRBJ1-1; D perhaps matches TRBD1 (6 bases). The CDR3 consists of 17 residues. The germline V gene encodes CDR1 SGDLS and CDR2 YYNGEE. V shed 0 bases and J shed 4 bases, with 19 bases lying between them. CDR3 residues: CASSVEPLEGGGTEAFF. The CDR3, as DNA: TGTGCCAGCAGCGTAGAGCCCCTAGAAGGGGGGGGCACTGAAGCTTTCTTT.

For the CDR3, the DNA is TGTGCCAGCAGGAAGGGGGACAGGGGTGGCTACACCTTC. Encoded protein: CASRKGDRGGYTF. This chain uses TRBV25-1 with TRBJ1-2, with TRBD1 identical over 10 bases. J lost 7 bases, V lost 6 bases, and 5 bases had no gene match. CDR1 is MGHDK, CDR2 SYGVNS, per germline. The CDR3 spans 13 residues.

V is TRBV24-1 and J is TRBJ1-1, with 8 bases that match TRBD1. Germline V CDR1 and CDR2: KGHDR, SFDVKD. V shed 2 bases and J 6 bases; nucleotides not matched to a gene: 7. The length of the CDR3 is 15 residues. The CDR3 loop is CATSDSGQGLAEAFF. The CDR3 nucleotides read TGTGCCACCAGTGATTCCGGACAGGGCTTAGCTGAAGCTTTCTTT.

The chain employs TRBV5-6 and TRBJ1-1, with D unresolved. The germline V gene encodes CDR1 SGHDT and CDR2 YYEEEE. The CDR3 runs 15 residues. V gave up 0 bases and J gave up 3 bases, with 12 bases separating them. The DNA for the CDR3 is TGTGCCAGCAGCTTGGCCAACCGTCCCGACACTGAAGCTTTCTTT. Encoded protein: CASSLANRPDTEAFF.

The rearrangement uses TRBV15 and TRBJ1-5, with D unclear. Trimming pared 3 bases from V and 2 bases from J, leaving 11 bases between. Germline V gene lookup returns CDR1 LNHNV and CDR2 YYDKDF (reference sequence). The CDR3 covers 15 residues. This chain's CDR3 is CATSRGIRGNQPQHF. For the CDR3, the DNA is TGTGCCACCAGCAGGGGGATTAGAGGCAATCAGCCCCAGCATTTT.

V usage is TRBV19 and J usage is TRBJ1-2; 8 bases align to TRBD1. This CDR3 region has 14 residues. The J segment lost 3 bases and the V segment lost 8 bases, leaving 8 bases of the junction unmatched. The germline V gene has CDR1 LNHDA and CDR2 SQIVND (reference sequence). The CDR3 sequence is CASSGGAFDYGYTF. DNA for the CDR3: TGTGCCAGTTCAGGGGGCGCTTTTGACTATGGCTACACCTTC.